This TCR beta chain is from a study of blood T cells in healthy people across ages (dated by TCRdb to about 2015). Looking at the study overall: In model experiments, template switching captured about one uniquely barcoded TCR beta cDNA molecule for every two T cells. Using deep sequencing normalized with unique cDNA molecular identifiers, the study measured how TCR beta repertoire diversity changes with age. Donors were grouped into four age groups: young (average approximately 16 years), middle-aged (over 35), aged (about 60) and long-lived (around 80). Donors of different ages were randomly distributed across sequencing lanes to avoid experimental bias. Two additional independent replicas of 1 million unique cDNA reads from the same blood draw were analyzed for two donors (one aged 18 to 30 and one aged 80 or older). The paper as a whole reports these results and caveats: Observed TCR beta diversity per million T cells fell roughly linearly with age, and a significant reduction was already apparent by age around 36. Total diversity estimates from one million sequenced T cells were considered lower bounds and underestimates. The percentage of naive T cells measured by flow cytometry correlated strongly with observed TCR beta diversity. Donor CMV infection status was unknown, potentially confounding age-related changes in expanded clonotypes. Compared with the aged group, the long-lived group had more naive CD4+ T cells, fewer expanded clones and increased TCR diversity, suggesting age selection. Bulk unsorted PBMC profiling prevented conclusive comparison of naive and antigen-experienced compartments.

About this clonotype itself: This clone's antigen is unknown. Base qualities are not provided; no much larger clone lies one nucleotide away.

The protocol used for the library was 5' RACE. The sample was run on an Illumina HiSeq 2500. The second PCR ran for about 6 to 11 cycles and used a J-beta primer mix along with a sample-barcoded 5' primer. A template-switch 5' adaptor carrying 12 random nucleotides introduced a unique molecular identifier onto each TCR beta cDNA molecule. Each sample yielded at least 2.5 million CDR3-containing paired-end reads. First-strand cDNA was synthesized from all RNA with the Mint cDNA synthesis kit, primed by a TRBC-specific oligonucleotide. After uracil-DNA glycosylase treatment, a first 18-cycle PCR used universal primers M1SS and BC2_uni_R on all cDNA. On the study's bioinformatics: For normalization, 1 million high-quality reads were randomly selected from each sample, with every read carrying a distinct molecular identifier. Instead of being binned into consensus sequences, reads that shared molecular identifiers were thrown out. MiTCR, run with a Q25 quality threshold and the strictest error-elimination algorithm, handled CDR3 identification, clonotype clustering and error correction. A nonparametric unseen species model using Euler transformation provided a lower-bound estimate of total TCR beta diversity. TCRdb applied fastp at Q25 and MiXCR to the public reads, then kept only in-frame beta chains. Under each unique CDR3 protein, matching rows form one entry showing the most common genes and DNA. The V and J calls reflect TCRdb's pipeline rather than the authors' work. The sample yields about 970,000 distinct CDR3 sequences; roughly 51% were counted once. The ten most abundant clones make up 20% to 25% of the sample.

Systemically healthy Caucasian individuals from Russia, around 39 in total and aged 6 to 90 years, were included as donors. Each donor gave 8.5 to 10 milliliters of peripheral blood, collected into EDTA-treated Vacutainer tubes. Ficoll-Paque density-gradient centrifugation was used to isolate PBMCs, with at least 7 million per sample. Trizol reagent was used to extract total RNA from PBMCs, with at least 5.5 micrograms per sample. For every donor, an aliquot of PBMCs went through flow cytometry to measure the percentages of naive CD45RAhigh/CD27high T cells. The germline V gene provides CDR1 KGHDR and CDR2 SFDVKD. Spanning cysteine to phenylalanine, the CDR3 consists of 13 amino acids. The CDR3 DNA has 39 bases and is translated from base 1. V loses 6 bases, J loses 0 bases, and the germline ends lie 8 bases apart.

In this chain, TRBV24-1 is recombined with TRBJ2-7; tentative D gene TRBD1, with 6 bases matching. The sample comprised blood. This TCR derives from a woman aged 60-75 years in good health. The CDR3 protein sequence reads: CATSQGSSYEQYF. The DNA sequence follows: TGTGCCACCAGTCAGGGGAGCTCCTACGAGCAGTACTTC.